This T cell receptor beta chain is from a study of shared clonotypes between healthy human individuals. Study-level background: Donors consisted of two women and a few men between 18 and 49.

On this clone: The antigen remains undetermined.

CDR1 is SNHLY, CDR2 FYNNEI, per germline. V was cut by 0 bases and J by 6 bases, with 17 bases left in between. This CDR3 comprises 17 residues. Here immunoSEQ multiplex PCR was the method, and the copy in TCRdb shows in-frame clones only, minus some. Of roughly 2,000,000 clones in the sample, approximately 94% were seen once. CD45RO negativity and positive selection for CCR7 defined naive CD8 cells, a population that excluded terminally differentiated effector memory CD45RA+ cells. General study points: Naive CD4 clonotype sharing across several donors was approximately 5%. Incomplete sequencing of sorted subsets was indicated by rarefaction despite large depth. Exclusively blood specimens were collected; tissue repertoires likely differ.

The sequence was obtained from a man between 18 and 29 years old in good health. Specimen: naive CD8+ T cells sorted from blood. The gene calls are TRBV2 and TRBJ2-2; the D call may be TRBD1 or TRBD2 (6 bases each). The CDR3 reads CASSEAGGTNRAGELFF. As DNA, the CDR3 is TGTGCCAGCAGTGAAGCTGGGGGGACAAATCGGGCCGGGGAGCTGTTTTTT. The full variable domain, in which reference TRBV2 and TRBJ2-2 provide the parts outside the CDR3, is EPEVTQTPSHQVTQMGQEVILRCVPISNHLYFYWYRQILGQKVEFLVSFYNNEISEKSEIFDDQFSVERPDGSNFTLKIRSTKLEDSAMYFCASSEAGGTNRAGELFFGEGSRLTVL.